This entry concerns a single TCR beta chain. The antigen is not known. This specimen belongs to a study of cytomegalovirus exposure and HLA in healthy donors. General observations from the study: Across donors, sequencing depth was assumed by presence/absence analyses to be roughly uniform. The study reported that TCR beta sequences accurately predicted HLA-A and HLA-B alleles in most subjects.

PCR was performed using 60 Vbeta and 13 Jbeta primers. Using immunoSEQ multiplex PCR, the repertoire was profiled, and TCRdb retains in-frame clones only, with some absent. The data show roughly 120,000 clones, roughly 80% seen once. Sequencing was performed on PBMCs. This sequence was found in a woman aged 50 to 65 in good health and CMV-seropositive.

The CDR3 loop is CASSLASGGRPKNIQYF. The CDR3 DNA follows: TGTGCCAGCAGCTTAGCCTCGGGCGGGAGACCCAAAAACATTCAGTACTTC. V and J are TRBV13 and TRBJ2-4; 7 nucleotides align to TRBD2. The CDR3 extends over 17 amino acids. With 1 base clipped from V and 2 bases from J, the junction kept 8 bases outside the gene matches. Germline V lookup: CDR1 PRHDT, CDR2 FYEKMQ (reference sequence).